What follows are 10 T cell receptor beta chains derived from one specimen sequenced in a study of cytomegalovirus exposure and HLA in healthy donors. Method: immunoSEQ multiplex PCR; TCRdb's copy keeps in-frame clones and lacks some. The top ten hold approximately 10% of the sample, which has approximately 160,000 clones, roughly 83% seen once. Sequencing input: PBMCs. The source of these receptors is a man under 40 in good health and CMV-seropositive.

V usage is TRBV27 and J usage is TRBJ2-7; a weak D match, TRBD1 (5 bases). Per the germline V gene, CDR1 is MNHEY and CDR2 is SMNVEV (reference sequence). This CDR3 is built from 15 residues. Trimming cost V 1 base and J 2 bases, with 12 bases left between them. The CDR3 nucleotides are TGTGCCAGCAGTTTATACCCAGGGCAAGCCTACGAGCAGTACTTC. Amino acid sequence: CASSLYPGQAYEQYF.

CDR3 coding DNA: TGCAGCGTTGGAGGACAGGGAACCCAGCATTTT. Amino acid sequence: CSVGGQGTQHF. V is TRBV29-1 and J is TRBJ1-5; 8 bases align to TRBD1. V shed 4 bases, J shed 11 bases, and the junction held 4 bases outside the gene matches. Germline values: CDR1 SQVTM, CDR2 ANQGSEA. CDR3 length: 11 amino acids.

This chain connects TRBV5-1 to TRBJ2-2; 7 nucleotides line up with TRBD1. The ends lost 0 bases at V and 0 bases at J; junction bases unmatched: 2. Looked up from germline, CDR1 is SGHRS and CDR2 is YFSETQ. The CDR3 loop spans 16 amino acids. The CDR3 is CASSLAQGANTGELFF. In DNA form, the CDR3 reads TGCGCCAGCAGCTTGGCCCAGGGGGCGAACACCGGGGAGCTGTTTTTT.

The chain is built from TRBV28 and TRBJ2-7; D unclear. This CDR3 contains 13 residues. The V end lost 3 bases, the J end lost 3 bases, and 9 bases lay between the germline ends. Germline V gene data show CDR1 as MDHEN and CDR2 as SYDVKM. CDR3 DNA: TGTGCCAGCAGTTTCATCAACAACTACGAGCAGTACTTC. Translated, it gives CASSFINNYEQYF.

This rearrangement joins TRBV11-3 to TRBJ2-1; TRBD2 is a possible D gene (5 bases). The V gene's germline CDR1 is SGHNT and CDR2 YENEEA. CDR3 size: 16 residues. The V gene lost 2 bases and the J gene lost 0 bases, with 11 bases spanning the gap. This CDR3 reads CASSLFSGSSYNEQFF. CDR3 in DNA: TGTGCCAGCAGCTTATTTTCGGGGTCCTCCTACAATGAGCAGTTCTTC.

This chain uses TRBV7-2 with TRBJ1-6, with TRBD1 matching over 10 bases. This CDR3 has 16 amino acids. In germline, CDR1 is SGHTA, CDR2 FQGNSA. V gave up 0 bases and J gave up 10 bases; unmatched junction bases: 6. The CDR3 reads CASSLALTGGGSPLHF. CDR3 DNA sequence: TGTGCCAGCAGCTTAGCCCTGACAGGGGGCGGATCACCCCTCCACTTT.

In its sample, this clone was seen once. The chain carries TRBV5-6 and TRBJ2-7; TRBD2 aligns across 7 bases. With 5 bases clipped from V and 5 bases from J, the junction kept 4 bases outside the gene matches. Germline CDR1 and CDR2: SGHDT and YYEEEE. The CDR3 consists of 12 residues. CDR3 sequence reads: CASRGTTHEQYF. DNA of the CDR3: TGTGCCAGCAGGGGGACTACCCACGAGCAGTACTTC.

The genes are TRBV2 and TRBJ2-5; perhaps TRBD1 as D (5 bases). This CDR3 region has 13 residues. CDR1 is SNHLY and CDR2 is FYNNEI in the germline V gene. Trimming pared 1 base from V and 3 bases from J, leaving 6 bases between. The CDR3 DNA is TGTGCCAGCAGTGAAGGACAGAAAGAGACCCAGTACTTC. Translated: CASSEGQKETQYF.

The V and J genes are TRBV27 and TRBJ2-7; the match to TRBD1 covers 7 bases. The V gene's germline CDR1 is MNHEY and CDR2 SMNVEV (reference sequence). There are 15 residues in the CDR3. The ends lost 2 bases at V and 4 bases at J; junction bases unmatched: 8. For the CDR3, the DNA is TGTGCCAGCAGTTTAGTTGGACAGGAAGGATACGAGCAGTACTTC. Translating it yields CASSLVGQEGYEQYF.

This chain connects TRBV2 to TRBJ2-5; TRBD2 agrees at 9 bases. Germline assignment: CDR1 SNHLY and CDR2 FYNNEI. The CDR3 has 15 amino acids. The V segment lost 3 bases and the J segment 6 bases; nucleotides outside the gene matches: 8. The CDR3 sequence: CASSEAVAGAKTQYF. The CDR3 DNA is TGTGCCAGCAGTGAGGCGGTAGCGGGAGCTAAGACCCAGTACTTC.